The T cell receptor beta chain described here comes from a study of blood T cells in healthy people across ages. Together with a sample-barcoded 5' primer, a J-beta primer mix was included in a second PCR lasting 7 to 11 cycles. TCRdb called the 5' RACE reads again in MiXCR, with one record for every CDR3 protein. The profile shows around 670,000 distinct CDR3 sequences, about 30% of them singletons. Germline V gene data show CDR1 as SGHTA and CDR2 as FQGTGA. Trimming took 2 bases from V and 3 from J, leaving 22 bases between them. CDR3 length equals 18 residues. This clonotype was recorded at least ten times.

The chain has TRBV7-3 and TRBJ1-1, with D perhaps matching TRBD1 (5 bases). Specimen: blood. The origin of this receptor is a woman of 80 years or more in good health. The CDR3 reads CASSLGTRVYSQDTEAFF. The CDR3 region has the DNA TGTGCCAGCAGCTTAGGGACTCGGGTCTACTCCCAGGACACTGAAGCTTTCTTT.